Presented here are 30 T cell receptor beta chains from one specimen sequenced in a study of T-cell memory formation after mild COVID-19 (dated by TCRdb to the early 2020s). The method was 5' RACE. TCRdb names Illumina NovaSeq 6000 as the instrument used. TCRdb took the public reads, trimmed them with fastp at Q25, ran MiXCR for clone calling and kept in-frame beta chains. Here each entry gathers all rows of one CDR3 protein and keeps the most common genes and DNA. Here the sample has approximately 250,000 distinct CDR3 sequences; around 17% occur a single time. Clones ranked in the top ten supply 20% to 25% of the sample. The sample consisted of PBMCs or a T cell subset sorted from them (not recorded which). The receptors come from a young man who had mild COVID-19 (a few samples of this study predate the infection). The sample titles of this study are shuffled in the database, so cell type and time point are left out; the donor was told from shared clones.

The genes are TRBV12-3 or TRBV12-4 and TRBJ2-3; 9 nucleotides match TRBD2. The CDR3 is 15 residues long. V gave up 6 bases and J gave up 6 bases; unmatched junction bases: 10. The CDR3 bases are TGTGCCAGCAGAACCTTTAGCGGGGGCGAGGATACGCAGTATTTT. Translation: CASRTFSGGEDTQYF.

The rearrangement uses TRBV6-2 or TRBV6-3 and TRBJ2-7; 9 nucleotides align to TRBD1. The CDR3 length is 13 residues. V was pared by 6 bases and J by 5 bases, with 5 bases of the junction left unmatched. CDR1 MNHEY and CDR2 SVGEGT come from the germline V gene. The CDR3 DNA sequence: TGTGCCAGCAGAACAGGGGGCGGGAACGAGCAGTACGTC. Protein: CASRTGGGNEQYV.

Ten or more counts support this clonotype. Here the CDR3 reads CASSLGAYNEQFF. CDR3 sequence (DNA): TGCGCCAGCAGCTTGGGCGCCTACAATGAGCAGTTCTTC. V and J are TRBV5-1 and TRBJ2-1; D is unresolved. V lost 0 bases and J 2 bases, leaving 3 bases between the germline ends. The CDR3 runs to 13 residues. CDR1 is SGHRS and CDR2 is YFSETQ in the germline V gene. Combining the CDR3 with reference TRBV5-1 and TRBJ2-1 gives the whole variable domain KAGVTQTPRYLIKTRGQQVTLSCSPISGHRSVSWYQQTPGQGLQFLFEYFSETQRNKGNFPGRFSGRQFSNSRSEMNVSTLELGDSALYLCASSLGAYNEQFFGPGTRLTVL.

V and J are TRBV2 and TRBJ2-7; D is unclear. Germline assignment: CDR1 SNHLY and CDR2 FYNNEI. There are 14 residues in the CDR3. The germline V and J ends were trimmed by 5 bases and 1 base, with 12 bases remaining between them. As DNA, the CDR3 is TGTGCCAGCAGTAACGGTTTTCAGTCCTACGAGCAGTACTTC. It translates to CASSNGFQSYEQYF.

The genes are TRBV5-6 and TRBJ2-5, with 7 nucleotides matching TRBD2. Germline assignment: CDR1 SGHDT and CDR2 YYEEEE. V lost 3 bases, J lost 4 bases, and 9 bases stayed unmatched. This CDR3 is built from 15 residues. The DNA of the CDR3 is TGTGCCAGCAGCTCATTAGGGACTACCAGAGAGACCCAGTACTTC. Its protein product is CASSSLGTTRETQYF.

Only a few counts were recorded for this clonotype. The chain carries TRBV6-5 and TRBJ2-6; D possibly matches TRBD1 or TRBD2 (6 bases each). Trimming removed 5 bases from V and 1 base from J, with 18 bases in between. Per germline, CDR1 MNHEY and CDR2 SVGAGI. CDR3 length: 18 amino acids. For the CDR3, the DNA is TGTGCCAGCAGTCTTACTCATGGGGGGCTTTCTGGGGCCAACGTCCTGACTTTC. This codes for CASSLTHGGLSGANVLTF.

This clonotype was recorded a few times. J is TRBJ1-2 and V is TRBV6-2 or TRBV6-3; possibly TRBD1 for D (6 bases). Trimming removed 6 bases at V and 8 bases at J, with 22 bases between. The CDR3 spans 15 residues. Germline values: CDR1 MNHEY, CDR2 SVGEGT. The CDR3: CASSRRTGPDGGYTF. The CDR3 DNA reads as TGTGCCAGCAGCCGAAGAACAGGGCCCGACGGGGGCTACACCTTC.

This clonotype occurred a few times. V gene TRBV12-3 or TRBV12-4 combines with J gene TRBJ2-1; D may match TRBD1 or TRBD2 (5 bases each). This CDR3 comprises 14 residues. V was pared by 10 bases and J by 5 bases, with 18 bases between. The CDR3 DNA reads TGTGCCACCTCCGGGACCCTGAGCAACAATGAGCAGTTCTTC. This encodes CATSGTLSNNEQFF.

This clonotype turned up a few times. The chain is built from TRBV4-1 and TRBJ2-7; D is possibly TRBD2 (5 bases). V shed 1 base and J shed 5 bases, with 18 bases lying between them. The CDR3 runs to 16 residues. CDR1 MGHRA and CDR2 YSYEKL come from the germline V gene. In DNA, the CDR3 is TGCGCCAGCAGCCAAGCTCCGAGCCTAGAGGGCCACGAGCAGTACTTC. Translation: CASSQAPSLEGHEQYF.

This clonotype showed up just a few times. The chain employs TRBV6-5 and TRBJ1-2; D may be TRBD1 (5 bases). V lost 2 bases and J 7 bases, leaving 11 bases between the germline ends. There are 13 residues in the CDR3. Germline CDR1 and CDR2: MNHEY and SVGAGI. Here the CDR3 reads CASSYVGAGGYTF. The CDR3, as DNA: TGTGCCAGCAGTTACGTAGGGGCTGGTGGCTACACCTTC.

This sequence joins TRBV5-1 and TRBJ1-3; TRBD1 matches at 7 bases. The CDR3 contains 14 residues. The V gene end was trimmed by 1 base and the J gene end by 4 bases; junction bases not matched to a gene: 2. CDR1 and CDR2 from the germline V gene are SGHRS and YFSETQ. CDR3 residues: CASSLSQGGNTIYF. DNA for the CDR3: TGCGCCAGCAGCTTGTCACAGGGGGGAAACACCATATATTTT.

This clonotype was detected only a few times. DNA for the CDR3: TGTGCCAGCAGCTCGCCGGGACAGGGAAAATTTACCATATATTTT. Its translation is CASSSPGQGKFTIYF. This chain connects TRBV7-2 to TRBJ1-3; the match to TRBD1 covers 9 bases. The CDR3 is made up of 15 amino acids. CDR1 SGHTA and CDR2 FQGNSA come from the germline V gene. The V segment lost 4 bases and the J segment 10 bases; nucleotides outside the gene matches: 11. Supplemented by reference TRBV7-2 and TRBJ1-3, the full variable domain reads GAGVSQSPSNKVTEKGKDVELRCDPISGHTALYWYRQSLGQGLEFLIYFQGNSAPDKSGLPSDRFSAERTGGSVSTLTIQRTQQEDSAVYLCASSSPGQGKFTIYFGEGSWLTVV.

The chain is built from TRBV12-3 or TRBV12-4 and TRBJ1-4; tentatively, D is TRBD1 (5 bases). The CDR3 has 19 residues. Trimming left V 6 bases short and J 0 bases short, with 23 bases between. The CDR3 protein is CASSPPRPGTHATNEKLFF. The CDR3 coding sequence is TGTGCCAGCAGCCCACCCCGGCCCGGGACTCACGCAACTAATGAAAAACTGTTTTTT.

Ten or more counts support this clonotype. V gene TRBV27 combines with J gene TRBJ1-1; maybe TRBD1 (5 bases). The V gene's germline CDR1 is MNHEY and CDR2 SMNVEV (reference sequence). Deletions cut 5 bases from V and 1 base from J, with 11 bases between. The CDR3 runs 14 residues. In DNA, the CDR3 is TGTGCCAGCAGTCTAGCCCAGGGGAACACTGAAGCTTTCTTT. It specifies CASSLAQGNTEAFF.

This clonotype was observed at least ten times. The chain couples TRBV7-2 to TRBJ2-7; D is perhaps TRBD2 (6 bases). There are 12 residues in the CDR3. Looked up from germline, CDR1 is SGHTA and CDR2 is FQGNSA. Trimming took 2 bases from V and 7 from J, leaving 9 bases between them. This chain's CDR3 is CASSLYGGEQYF. As DNA, the CDR3 is TGTGCCAGCAGCTTATACGGGGGAGAGCAGTACTTC.

The V call is TRBV11-2, the J call TRBJ1-2; no clear D. Trimming stripped 6 bases from V and 4 bases from J, with 18 bases between. This CDR3 has 15 residues. Germline V gene sequence: CDR1 SGHAT, CDR2 FQNNGV. DNA for the CDR3: TGTGCCAGCAGTCCCAAAGGCGGCAGGATCTATGGCTACACCTTC. It yields the protein CASSPKGGRIYGYTF.

The chain combines TRBV5-8 with TRBJ1-5; D is perhaps TRBD1 (5 bases). V gave up 0 bases and J gave up 6 bases, with 13 bases separating them. The CDR3 is 15 amino acids. Germline assignment: CDR1 SGHTS and CDR2 YDEGEE. CDR3 loop: CASSLGGREGQPQHF. The CDR3 coding sequence is TGTGCCAGCAGCTTGGGGGGCAGGGAGGGTCAGCCCCAGCATTTT. Full variable domain (rest looked up from reference TRBV5-8 and TRBJ1-5): EAGVTQSPTHLIKTRGQQATLRCSPISGHTSVYWYQQALGLGLQFLLWYDEGEERNRGNFPPRFSGRQFPNYSSELNVNALELEDSALYLCASSLGGREGQPQHFGDGTRLSIL.

V is TRBV11-2 and J is TRBJ2-1, with D tentatively TRBD1 (6 bases). Germline values: CDR1 SGHAT, CDR2 FQNNGV. This CDR3 region has 17 residues. Between the trimmed V and J ends, which lost 0 bases and 0 bases, there was a span of 12 bases. The CDR3 sequence is CASSLDPGASSYNEQFF. The CDR3 bases are TGTGCCAGCAGCTTAGATCCAGGGGCTAGCTCCTACAATGAGCAGTTCTTC.

This clonotype was observed many times. The chain is built from TRBV2 and TRBJ1-2, with D possibly being TRBD1 (5 bases). CDR1 is SNHLY and CDR2 is FYNNEI in the germline V gene. The CDR3 is 14 residues long. V was trimmed by 2 bases and J by 4 bases, leaving 11 bases between them. CDR3 loop: CASSEQGGAYGYTF. The CDR3 DNA follows: TGTGCCAGCAGTGAACAGGGAGGAGCCTATGGCTACACCTTC. Full variable domain (rest looked up from reference TRBV2 and TRBJ1-2): EPEVTQTPSHQVTQMGQEVILRCVPISNHLYFYWYRQILGQKVEFLVSFYNNEISEKSEIFDDQFSVERPDGSNFTLKIRSTKLEDSAMYFCASSEQGGAYGYTFGSGTRLTVV.

This clonotype has a handful of counts. In DNA form, the CDR3 reads TGTGCCAGCAGCTCACGGGAACTTGGTGGCTACACCTTC. It translates to CASSSRELGGYTF. The chain uses TRBV7-2 and TRBJ1-2; D is unclear. In germline, CDR1 is SGHTA, CDR2 FQGNSA. Trimming pared 4 bases from V and 7 bases from J, leaving 13 bases between. The CDR3 totals 13 residues. The full variable domain, its missing parts supplied by reference TRBV7-2 and TRBJ1-2, is GAGVSQSPSNKVTEKGKDVELRCDPISGHTALYWYRQSLGQGLEFLIYFQGNSAPDKSGLPSDRFSAERTGGSVSTLTIQRTQQEDSAVYLCASSSRELGGYTFGSGTRLTVV.

The rearrangement links TRBV7-8 to TRBJ1-2, with D tentatively TRBD1 (5 bases). Germline CDR1 SGHVS, CDR2 FQNEAQ. V gave up 1 base and J gave up 8 bases, with 17 bases separating them. CDR3 length: 15 residues. CDR3 coding DNA: TGTGCCAGCAGCTTAGTCCGGGGCACATGGTTGGGCTACACCTTC. Translating it yields CASSLVRGTWLGYTF.

This clonotype appeared many times. The chain carries TRBV7-9 and TRBJ2-7; D gene ambiguous. The CDR3 extends over 14 amino acids. Germline-derived CDR1 and CDR2 are SEHNR and FQNEAQ (reference sequence). V was pared by 0 bases and J by 5 bases, with 11 bases between. The CDR3 DNA reads as TGTGCCAGCAGCTTAGCTACCGTATACGACGAGCAGTACGTC. This encodes CASSLATVYDEQYV.

This clonotype was picked up a small number of times. The CDR3 bases are TGTGCCAGCTCACCTAAAGTTGGGGCCGGGCAGCCCCAGCATTTT. Its protein product is CASSPKVGAGQPQHF. J is TRBJ1-5 and V is TRBV18, with TRBD1 as a possible D gene (5 bases). From germline, CDR1 is KGHSH and CDR2 LQKENI. Trimming stripped 3 bases from V and 7 bases from J, with 16 bases between. The CDR3 spans 15 residues.

In its sample, this clonotype was seen a few times. The V call is TRBV5-1, the J call TRBJ2-2, with 9 bases aligning to TRBD1. V shed 4 bases, J shed 6 bases, and the junction held 7 bases outside the gene matches. CDR3 length: 15 residues. Germline-derived CDR1 and CDR2 are SGHRS and YFSETQ. The CDR3 DNA is TGCGCCAGCAGCCTAGGGACAGGGAGCCCCGGGGAGCTGTTTTTT. It translates to CASSLGTGSPGELFF.

Worth noting for this clonotype: The junction differs from germline at one of its ends, possibly a read error. The J gene is TRBJ2-3, the V gene TRBV7-9; a weak D match, TRBD1 (5 bases). The germline CDR1 and CDR2 sequences are SEHNR and FQNEAQ (reference sequence). CDR3 length equals 17 residues. As DNA, the CDR3 is TGTGCCAGCAGCGTAGCATCAGGGCGCAGCATCACAGATACGCAGTATTTT. Translation: CASSVASGRSITDTQYF.

This clonotype has just a few counts. The chain uses TRBV10-3 and TRBJ2-3; TRBD2 aligns across 9 bases. The CDR3 length is 17 residues. Germline V gene data show CDR1 as ENHRY and CDR2 as SYGVKD. J gave up 5 bases and V 2 bases, and 11 bases lay outside the gene matches. CDR3 sequence reads: CAISEPYSGGGLDTQYF. The CDR3 DNA follows: TGTGCCATCAGTGAGCCGTATAGCGGGGGAGGCTTAGATACGCAGTATTTT.

This clonotype was counted between two and nine times. The chain carries TRBV7-2 and TRBJ1-2; no clear D. The length of the CDR3 is 14 residues. Deletions cut 6 bases from V and 4 bases from J, with 15 bases between. Germline CDR1 reads SGHTA; CDR2 reads FQGNSA. The CDR3 reads CASSQMGRFYGYTF. The CDR3 bases are TGTGCCAGCAGTCAAATGGGCAGGTTCTATGGCTACACCTTC.

The gene calls are TRBV7-2 and TRBJ2-2; 8 bases agree with TRBD2. Unmatched junction bases numbered 2, after V lost 5 bases and J lost 6 bases. The length of the CDR3 is 13 residues. Germline V gene sequence: CDR1 SGHTA, CDR2 FQGNSA. This CDR3 is CASSRAGAGELFF. The CDR3, as DNA: TGTGCCAGCAGCCGAGCGGGGGCCGGGGAGCTGTTTTTT. Drawing the rest from reference TRBV7-2 and TRBJ2-2, the complete variable domain is GAGVSQSPSNKVTEKGKDVELRCDPISGHTALYWYRQSLGQGLEFLIYFQGNSAPDKSGLPSDRFSAERTGGSVSTLTIQRTQQEDSAVYLCASSRAGAGELFFGEGSRLTVL.

The chain joins TRBV9 to TRBJ1-3; tentative D call: TRBD1 (6 bases). Trimming removed 3 bases from V and 4 bases from J, with 11 bases in between. Germline V CDR1 and CDR2: SGDLS, YYNGEE. The CDR3 has 14 residues. CDR3 nucleotide sequence: TGTGCCAGCAGCGAGAGTCAGGGGGGAAACACCATATATTTT. Protein: CASSESQGGNTIYF.

This clonotype was seen more than once but under ten times. The V call is TRBV20-1, the J call TRBJ1-5, with D uncertain. The CDR3 consists of 14 residues. Per germline, CDR1 DFQATT and CDR2 SNEGSKA (reference sequence). V dropped 6 bases and J dropped 0 bases, with 12 bases sitting between them. CDR3 region: CSAKSGISNQPQHF. The DNA of the CDR3 is TGCAGTGCGAAGTCGGGGATTAGCAATCAGCCCCAGCATTTT.